The T cell receptor beta chain under discussion was sequenced for a study of blood T cell repertoires in COVID-19. For the study at large: Samples representing acute and convalescent COVID-19 were sourced from the United States, Italy and Spain. PBMCs, B-cell-depleted T cells, or T cells provided the cDNA or gDNA that made up the material.

J gave up 8 bases and V 4 bases, and 9 bases lay outside the gene matches. CDR1 is SGHDT and CDR2 is YYEEEE in the germline V gene. This CDR3 comprises 14 residues. Original analysis: Estimation of nucleated cell counts relied on the amplification of reference gene primers. Sequencing was performed with immunoSEQ multiplex PCR; in TCRdb, only in-frame clones are kept and a portion is missing. V, J and clone size reflect that table, while D and trimming were determined from the DNA. The data contain under 300,000 clones, about 88% of them singletons. The sequenced sample consisted of peripheral blood. The receptor's source is a woman aged 40 to 50 who had recovered from COVID-19. The V gene is TRBV5-6, the J gene TRBJ1-2, with 9 bases matching TRBD1. The CDR3: CASSPTGTGRGYTF. The CDR3 nucleotides read TGTGCCAGCAGCCCGACTGGGACAGGGAGAGGCTACACCTTC.